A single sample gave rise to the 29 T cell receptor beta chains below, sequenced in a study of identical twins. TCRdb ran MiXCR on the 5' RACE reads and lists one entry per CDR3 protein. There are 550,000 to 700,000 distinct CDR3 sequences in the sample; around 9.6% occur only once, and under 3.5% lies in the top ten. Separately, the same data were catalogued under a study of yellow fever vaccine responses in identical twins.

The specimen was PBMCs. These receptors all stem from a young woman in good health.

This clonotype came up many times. The CDR3 sequence is CSVETGNEQYF. CDR3 DNA: TGCAGCGTAGAAACAGGGAACGAGCAGTACTTC. The genes are TRBV29-1 and TRBJ2-7; a possible D gene is TRBD1 (6 bases). Germline-derived CDR1 and CDR2 are SQVTM and ANQGSEA. The V end was cut by 6 bases, the J end by 5 bases, with 11 bases between. The CDR3 is 11 amino acids.

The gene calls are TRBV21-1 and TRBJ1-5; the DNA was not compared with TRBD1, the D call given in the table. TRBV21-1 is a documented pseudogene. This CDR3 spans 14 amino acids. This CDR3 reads CASSHTGGGQPQHF. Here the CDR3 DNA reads TGTGCCAGCAGCCATACAGGGGGCGGTCAGCCCCAGCATTTT.

The CDR3 loop is CASSYSNNFPEAFF. The DNA of the CDR3 is TGTGCCAGCAGTTACTCGAACAATTTCCCTGAAGCTTTCTTT. The chain joins TRBV6-5 to TRBJ1-1; D gene ambiguous. This CDR3 has 14 amino acids. Germline-derived CDR1 and CDR2 are MNHEY and SVGAGI. V was cut by 0 bases and J by 6 bases, with 11 bases left in between.

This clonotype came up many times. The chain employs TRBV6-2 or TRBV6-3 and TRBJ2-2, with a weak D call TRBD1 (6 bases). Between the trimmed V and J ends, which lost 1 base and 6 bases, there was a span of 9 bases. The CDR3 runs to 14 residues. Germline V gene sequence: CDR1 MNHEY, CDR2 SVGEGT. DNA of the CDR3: TGTGCCAGCAGTTACTACAGGGAACCCGGGGAGCTGTTTTTT. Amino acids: CASSYYREPGELFF.

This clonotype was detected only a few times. The chain's CDR3 is CANKAGKNTEAFF. Written as DNA, the CDR3 is TGTGCCAACAAGGCGGGGAAGAACACTGAAGCTTTCTTT. V gene TRBV10-3 combines with J gene TRBJ1-1, with D unresolved. CDR1 and CDR2 (germline): ENHRY, SYGVKD. The length of the CDR3 is 13 residues. V dropped 10 bases and J dropped 1 base, with 13 bases sitting between them.

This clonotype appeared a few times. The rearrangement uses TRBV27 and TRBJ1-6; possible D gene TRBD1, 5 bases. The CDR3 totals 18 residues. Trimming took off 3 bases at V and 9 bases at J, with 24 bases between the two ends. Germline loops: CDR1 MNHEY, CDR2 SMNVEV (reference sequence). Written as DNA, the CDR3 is TGTGCCAGCAGTTTCGGGGCTCAGGGCTTAACCCTAGGTTCACCCCTCCACTTT. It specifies CASSFGAQGLTLGSPLHF.

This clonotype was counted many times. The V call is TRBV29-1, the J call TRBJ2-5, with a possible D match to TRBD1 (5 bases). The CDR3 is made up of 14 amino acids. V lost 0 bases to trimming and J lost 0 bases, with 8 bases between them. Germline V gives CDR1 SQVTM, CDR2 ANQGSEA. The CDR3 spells CSVEDATDQETQYF. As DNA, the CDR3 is TGCAGCGTTGAAGACGCGACAGACCAAGAGACCCAGTACTTC.

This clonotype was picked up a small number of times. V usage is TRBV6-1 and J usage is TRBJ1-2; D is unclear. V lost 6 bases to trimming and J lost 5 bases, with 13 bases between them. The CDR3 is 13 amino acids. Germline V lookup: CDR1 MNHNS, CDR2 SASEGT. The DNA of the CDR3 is TGTGCCAGCAGGCCTGTCGCAGGTTATGGCTACACCTTC. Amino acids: CASRPVAGYGYTF.

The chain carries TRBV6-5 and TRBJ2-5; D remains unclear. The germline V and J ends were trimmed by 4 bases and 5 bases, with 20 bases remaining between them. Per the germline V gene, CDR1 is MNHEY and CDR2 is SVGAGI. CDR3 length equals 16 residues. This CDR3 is CASSSQRKLVSETQYF. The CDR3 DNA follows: TGTGCCAGCAGTTCCCAACGGAAGTTAGTGTCGGAGACCCAGTACTTC.

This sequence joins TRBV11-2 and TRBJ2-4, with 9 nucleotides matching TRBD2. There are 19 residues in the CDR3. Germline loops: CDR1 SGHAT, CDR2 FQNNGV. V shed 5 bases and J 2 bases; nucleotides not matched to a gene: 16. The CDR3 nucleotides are TGTGCCAGCAGCGAGCTTGGGGGCTTAGCGGGAGCTCCCAAAAACATTCAGTACTTC. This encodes CASSELGGLAGAPKNIQYF.

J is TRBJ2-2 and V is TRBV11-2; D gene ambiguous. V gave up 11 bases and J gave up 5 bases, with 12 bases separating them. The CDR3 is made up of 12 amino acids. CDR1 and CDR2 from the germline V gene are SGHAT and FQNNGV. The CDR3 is CAHYGETGELFF. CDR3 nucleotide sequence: TGTGCCCATTATGGGGAAACCGGGGAGCTGTTTTTT.

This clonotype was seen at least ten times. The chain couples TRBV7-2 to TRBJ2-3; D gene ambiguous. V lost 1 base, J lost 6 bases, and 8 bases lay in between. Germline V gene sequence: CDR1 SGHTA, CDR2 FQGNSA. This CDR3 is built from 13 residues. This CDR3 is CASSLGGSDTQYF. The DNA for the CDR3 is TGTGCCAGCAGCTTAGGAGGATCCGATACGCAGTATTTT.

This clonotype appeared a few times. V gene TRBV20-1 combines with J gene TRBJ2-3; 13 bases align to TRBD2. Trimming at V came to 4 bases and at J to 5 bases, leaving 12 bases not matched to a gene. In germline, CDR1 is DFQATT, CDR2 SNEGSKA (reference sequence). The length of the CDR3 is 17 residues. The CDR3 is CSATGLAGVFGQDTQYF. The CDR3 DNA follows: TGCAGTGCTACCGGACTAGCGGGAGTATTTGGCCAAGATACGCAGTATTTT.

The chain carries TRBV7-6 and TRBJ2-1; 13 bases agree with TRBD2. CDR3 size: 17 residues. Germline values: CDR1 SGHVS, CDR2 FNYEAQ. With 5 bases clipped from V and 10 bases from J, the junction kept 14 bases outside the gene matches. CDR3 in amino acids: CASSQMRDTSGRDEQFF. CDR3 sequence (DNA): TGTGCCAGCAGCCAAATGAGGGACACTAGCGGGAGGGACGAGCAGTTCTTC.

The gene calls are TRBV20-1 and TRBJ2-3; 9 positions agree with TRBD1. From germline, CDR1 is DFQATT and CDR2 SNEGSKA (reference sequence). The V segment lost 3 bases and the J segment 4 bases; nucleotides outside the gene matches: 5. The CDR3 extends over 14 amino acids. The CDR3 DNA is TGCAGTGCTAGGGACACAGGGGGCCCAGATACGCAGTATTTT. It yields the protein CSARDTGGPDTQYF.

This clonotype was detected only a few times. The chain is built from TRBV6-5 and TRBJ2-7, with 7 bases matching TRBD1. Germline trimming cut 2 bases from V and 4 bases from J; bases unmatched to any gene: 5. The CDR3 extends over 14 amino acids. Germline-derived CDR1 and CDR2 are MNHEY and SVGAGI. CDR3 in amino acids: CASSYGTAGYEQYF. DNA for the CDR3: TGTGCCAGCAGTTACGGGACAGCAGGGTACGAGCAGTACTTC.

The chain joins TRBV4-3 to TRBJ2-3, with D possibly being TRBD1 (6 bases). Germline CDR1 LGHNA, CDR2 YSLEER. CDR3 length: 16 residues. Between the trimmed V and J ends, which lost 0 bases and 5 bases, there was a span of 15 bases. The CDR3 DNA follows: TGCGCCAGCAGCCAAGATTCAGGGGCGGTGGGAGATACGCAGTATTTT. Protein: CASSQDSGAVGDTQYF.

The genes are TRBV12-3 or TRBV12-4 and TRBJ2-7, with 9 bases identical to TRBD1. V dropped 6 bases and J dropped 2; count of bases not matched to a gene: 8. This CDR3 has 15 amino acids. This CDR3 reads CASSLGQGPTYEQYF. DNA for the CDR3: TGTGCCAGCAGCCTGGGACAGGGCCCAACCTACGAGCAGTACTTC.

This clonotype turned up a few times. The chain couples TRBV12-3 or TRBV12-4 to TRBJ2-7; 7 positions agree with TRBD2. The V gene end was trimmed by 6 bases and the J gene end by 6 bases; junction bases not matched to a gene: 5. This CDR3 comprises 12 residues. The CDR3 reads CASSREAGEQYF. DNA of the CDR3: TGTGCCAGCAGCCGGGAGGCGGGCGAGCAGTACTTC.

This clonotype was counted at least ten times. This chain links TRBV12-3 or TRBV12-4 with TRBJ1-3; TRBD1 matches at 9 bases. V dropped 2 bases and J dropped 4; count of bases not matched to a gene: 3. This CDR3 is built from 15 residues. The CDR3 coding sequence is TGTGCCAGCAGTTTAACAGGGGGCGGCGGAAACACCATATATTTT. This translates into CASSLTGGGGNTIYF.

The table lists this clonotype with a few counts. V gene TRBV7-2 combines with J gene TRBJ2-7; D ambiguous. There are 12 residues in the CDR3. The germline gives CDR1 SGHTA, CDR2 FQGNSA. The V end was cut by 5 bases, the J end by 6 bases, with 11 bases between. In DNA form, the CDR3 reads TGTGCCAGCAGCGAGGCAGCCTCCGAGCAGTACTTC. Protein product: CASSEAASEQYF.

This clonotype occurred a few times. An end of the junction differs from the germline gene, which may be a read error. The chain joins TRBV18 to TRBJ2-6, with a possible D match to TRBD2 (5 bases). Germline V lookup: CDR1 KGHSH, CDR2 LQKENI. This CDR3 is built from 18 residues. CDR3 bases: TGTGCCAGCTCACCAAGGCCGGGAATCAGCTCTGAGGCCAACGTCCTGACTTTC. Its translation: CASSPRPGISSEANVLTF.

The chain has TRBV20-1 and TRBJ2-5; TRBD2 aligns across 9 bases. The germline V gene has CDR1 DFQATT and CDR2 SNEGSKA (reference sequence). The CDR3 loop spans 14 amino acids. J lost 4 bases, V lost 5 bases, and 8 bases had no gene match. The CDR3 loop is CSAGSGRGGETQYF. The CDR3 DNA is TGCAGTGCTGGTAGCGGGAGAGGAGGAGAGACCCAGTACTTC.

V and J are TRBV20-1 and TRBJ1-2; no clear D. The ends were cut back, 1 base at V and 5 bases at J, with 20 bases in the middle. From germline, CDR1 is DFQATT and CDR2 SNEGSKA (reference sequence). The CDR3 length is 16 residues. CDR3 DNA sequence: TGCAGTGCTAGAGCTCTTCGGGCCACCAGGTCGTATGGCTACACCTTC. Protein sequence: CSARALRATRSYGYTF.

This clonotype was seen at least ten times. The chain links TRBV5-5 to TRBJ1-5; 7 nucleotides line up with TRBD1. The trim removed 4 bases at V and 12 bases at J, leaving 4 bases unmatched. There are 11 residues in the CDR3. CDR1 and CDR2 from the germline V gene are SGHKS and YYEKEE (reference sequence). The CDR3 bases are TGTGCCAGCAGCACCGGACAGGACCAGCATTTT. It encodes CASSTGQDQHF.

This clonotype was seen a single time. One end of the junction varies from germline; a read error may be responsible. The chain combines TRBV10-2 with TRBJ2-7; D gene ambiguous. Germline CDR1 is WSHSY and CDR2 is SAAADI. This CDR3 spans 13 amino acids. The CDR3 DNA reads TGCACCAGCAGTGAGGTTGCCTCCTACGAGCAGTACTTC. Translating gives CTSSEVASYEQYF.

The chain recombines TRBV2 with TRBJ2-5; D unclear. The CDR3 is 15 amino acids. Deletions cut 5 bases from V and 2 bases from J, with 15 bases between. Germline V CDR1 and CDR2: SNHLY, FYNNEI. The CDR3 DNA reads TGTGCCAGCAGTCCAGGACGGAAACAACAAGAGACCCAGTACTTC. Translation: CASSPGRKQQETQYF. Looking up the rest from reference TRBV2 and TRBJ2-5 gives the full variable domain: EPEVTQTPSHQVTQMGQEVILRCVPISNHLYFYWYRQILGQKVEFLVSFYNNEISEKSEIFDDQFSVERPDGSNFTLKIRSTKLEDSAMYFCASSPGRKQQETQYFGPGTRLLVL.

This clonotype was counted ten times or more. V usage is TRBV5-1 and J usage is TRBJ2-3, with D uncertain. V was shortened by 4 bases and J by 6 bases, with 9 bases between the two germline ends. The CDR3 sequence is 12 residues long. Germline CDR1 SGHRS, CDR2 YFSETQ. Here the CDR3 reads CASSEKVDTQYF. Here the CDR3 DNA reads TGCGCCAGCAGCGAAAAGGTGGATACGCAGTATTTT.

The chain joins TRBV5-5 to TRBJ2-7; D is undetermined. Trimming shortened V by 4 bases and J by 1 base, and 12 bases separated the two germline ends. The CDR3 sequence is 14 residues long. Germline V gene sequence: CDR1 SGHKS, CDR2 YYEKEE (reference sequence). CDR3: CASSHTSASYEQYF. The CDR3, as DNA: TGTGCCAGCAGCCACACTTCAGCATCCTACGAGCAGTACTTC. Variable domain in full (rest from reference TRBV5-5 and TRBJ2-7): DAGVTQSPTHLIKTRGQQVTLRCSPISGHKSVSWYQQVLGQGPQFIFQYYEKEERGRGNFPDRFSARQFPNYSSELNVNALLLGDSALYLCASSHTSASYEQYFGPGTRLTVT.